This T cell receptor beta chain was documented in a study of blood T cell repertoires in COVID-19 (dated by TCRdb to 2018 to 2020). In terms of the full investigation: The collaborator samples originated in the United States, Italy and Spain and spanned the acute and convalescent phases of COVID-19. The material from the prospective study consisted of cDNA or gDNA derived from T cells, B-cell-depleted T cells, or PBMCs. A de-identified subject ID, COVID-19 status, age in years and sex were almost always included in the sample metadata. Where available, HLA class I and class II types were taken from metadata supplied by the sample provider and were not determined by assay-based typing. Samples were obtained from the ongoing ImmuneRACE study (first 160 participants) and from 1,254 subjects provided by 6 global collaborators. Deeply sampled blood TCRbeta repertoires from subjects exposed to, actively infected with, or recovered from COVID-19 were included in the dataset. A freely available public database, intended as a resource for researchers studying the immune response to SARS-CoV-2, is where the repertoires were released.

Participants in the prospective study were enrolled through a virtual design, were aged about 18 to 100 years, and lived in 24 United States geographic areas. In the prospective study, cohorts were assigned on the basis of participant-reported clinical history obtained from a screening survey and a study questionnaire. Recovered participants in ImmuneRACE Cohort 3 were defined by two consecutive negative NP/OP PCR tests, clearance by a healthcare professional, or resolution of symptoms. In the prospective study, mobile phlebotomists collected whole blood, serum and a nasopharyngeal or oropharyngeal swab from each participant. Over an approximately 2-month period, participants in the prospective study had the option of providing additional blood draws and questionnaires. Prospective study blood samples were shipped either frozen or at room temperature before DNA extraction. Points the paper makes about the study in general: The quantity of clinical and demographic metadata differed by source and by participant and was supplied without curation.

As for this clone: Its antigen is currently not known. Base qualities are not provided; no much larger clone lies one nucleotide away.

TCRbeta CDR3 regions were amplified from genomic DNA using the immunoSEQ Assay, a bias-controlled multiplex PCR. Under the source paper's analysis protocol: The number of nucleated cells in each sample was estimated by amplification of reference gene primers within the assay. To quantify the absolute abundance of each unique TCRbeta CDR3 rearrangement, sequence reads were collapsed and filtered. For each sample, productive Simpson clonality was calculated as the square root of Simpson's diversity index over productive rearrangements. The clones in this table, taken by TCRdb from immuneACCESS, are in-frame only. Not every clone is retained; where verified, under half of the shortfall comes from an unresolved V gene, and the cause of the rest is unknown. From that table come the V and J calls and clone size; the DNA was used to work out D and trimming. This sample is represented by fewer than 200,000 clones; more than 80% of them were singletons. The ten largest make up around 12% of the sample.

Measured from the cysteine to the phenylalanine, the CDR3 is 13 residues long. Just CDR3 DNA is preserved here, 39 bases in frame from base 1. Trimmed from V: 2 bases; trimmed from J: 5 bases; junction bases lacking a gene match: 2. The germline V gene supplies CDR1 MNHEY and CDR2 SVGAGI. This clonotype was obtained from a man aged 50-60 years who had recovered from COVID-19. The chain is assembled from TRBV6-5 and TRBJ1-1; TRBD1 lines up with 7 middle nucleotides. Source material: PBMCs or T cells enriched from blood (not recorded which). The DNA sequence follows: TGTGCCAGCAGTTACACGGACAGGACTGAAGCTTTCTTT. Its protein product is CASSYTDRTEAFF.